This TCR beta chain originates from a study of blood T cell repertoires in COVID-19. The V and J ends lost 4 bases and 4 bases respectively, with 18 bases between them. This CDR3 spans 16 amino acids. Germline CDR1 LGHNA, CDR2 YNFKEQ. The repertoire was sequenced with immunoSEQ multiplex PCR; TCRdb's copy has only in-frame clones and lacks some. Of over 250,000 clones listed, more than 75% were seen once; the top ten hold 0.99%. V is TRBV4-2 and J is TRBJ2-3; weak D call: TRBD2 (6 bases). This TCR was sampled from a woman aged 35 to 49 who had recovered from COVID-19. Specimen: peripheral blood. CDR3 amino acids: CASSPSRLTGADTQYF. In DNA, the CDR3 is TGTGCCAGCAGCCCCTCGCGGCTCACGGGGGCAGATACGCAGTATTTT.